The clone carrying this T cell receptor beta chain was observed many times. Naive CD4+ T cells were purified with Tregs depleted by CD25. After constant-region reverse-primer amplification, full-length variable regions underwent semi-nested PCR with Nested Universal Primer A. TCRdb independently ran MiXCR on the 5' RACE reads; one entry per CDR3 protein. Of about 54,000 distinct CDR3 sequences listed, 17% are singletons. V was clipped by 8 bases and J by 4 bases, with 6 bases between them. Looked up from germline, CDR1 is SGHTA and CDR2 is FQGNSA. This CDR3 is 11 amino acids long. Material: naive CD4+ T cells sorted from blood. Subset in this sample: naive CD4+ T cells, CD4+CD45RA+CD25-. The receptor's source is a female donor with breast cancer. J is TRBJ2-1 and V is TRBV7-2; D call uncertain. The CDR3 sequence is CASGAYNEQFF. The CDR3 nucleotides read TGTGCCAGCGGCGCGTACAATGAGCAGTTCTTC.